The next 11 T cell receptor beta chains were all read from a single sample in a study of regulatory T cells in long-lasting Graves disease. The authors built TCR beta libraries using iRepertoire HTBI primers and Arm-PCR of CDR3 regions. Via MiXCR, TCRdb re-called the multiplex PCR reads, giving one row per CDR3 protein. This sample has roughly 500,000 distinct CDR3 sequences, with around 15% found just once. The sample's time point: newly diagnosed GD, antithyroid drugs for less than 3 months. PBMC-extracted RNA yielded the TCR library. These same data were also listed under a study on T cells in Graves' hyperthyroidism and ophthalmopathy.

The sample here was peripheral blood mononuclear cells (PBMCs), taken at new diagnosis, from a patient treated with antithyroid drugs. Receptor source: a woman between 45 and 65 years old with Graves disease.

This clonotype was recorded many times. Here the CDR3 reads CASSLVSASTDTQYF. CDR3 sequence (DNA): TGTGCCAGCAGCTTAGTGAGCGCGAGCACAGATACGCAGTATTTT. The rearrangement links TRBV7-9 to TRBJ2-3; unclear D gene. CDR3 length: 15 amino acids. V was trimmed by 1 base and J by 0 bases, leaving 8 bases between them. Germline V gene sequence: CDR1 SEHNR, CDR2 FQNEAQ (reference sequence).

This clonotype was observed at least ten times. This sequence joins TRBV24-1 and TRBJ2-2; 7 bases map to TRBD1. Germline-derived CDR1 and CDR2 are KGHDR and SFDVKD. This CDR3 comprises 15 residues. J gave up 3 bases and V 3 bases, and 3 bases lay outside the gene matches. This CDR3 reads CATSDPGTDTGELFF. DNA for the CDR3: TGTGCCACCAGTGATCCAGGGACAGACACCGGGGAGCTGTTTTTT.

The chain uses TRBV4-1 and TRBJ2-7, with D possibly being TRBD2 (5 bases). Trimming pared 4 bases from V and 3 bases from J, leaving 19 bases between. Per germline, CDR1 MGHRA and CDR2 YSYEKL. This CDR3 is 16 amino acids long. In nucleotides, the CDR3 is TGCGCCAGCAGCCCTAGCCAGTCCTTCCAAGGCTACGAGCAGTACTTC. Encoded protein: CASSPSQSFQGYEQYF.

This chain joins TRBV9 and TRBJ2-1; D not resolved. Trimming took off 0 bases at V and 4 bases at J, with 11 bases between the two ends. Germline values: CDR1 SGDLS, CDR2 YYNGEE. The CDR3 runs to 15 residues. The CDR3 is CASSVEGRQYNEQFF. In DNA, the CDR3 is TGTGCCAGCAGCGTAGAAGGGCGGCAATACAATGAGCAGTTCTTC.

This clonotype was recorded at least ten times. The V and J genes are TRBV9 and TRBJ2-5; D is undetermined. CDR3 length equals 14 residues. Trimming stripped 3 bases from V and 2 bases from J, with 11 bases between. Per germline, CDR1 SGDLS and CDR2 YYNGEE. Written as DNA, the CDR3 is TGTGCCAGCAGCGGGAGTTGGGAACAAGAGACCCAGTACTTC. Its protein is CASSGSWEQETQYF.

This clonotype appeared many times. CDR3 sequence: CASSSQGHTEAFF. CDR3 nucleotides: TGTGCCAGCAGTTCACAGGGGCACACTGAAGCTTTCTTT. J is TRBJ1-1 and V is TRBV6-9; 7 bases match TRBD1. Unmatched junction bases numbered 2, after V lost 4 bases and J lost 3 bases. The CDR3 contains 13 residues. Germline CDR1 reads MNHGY; CDR2 reads SVAAGI.

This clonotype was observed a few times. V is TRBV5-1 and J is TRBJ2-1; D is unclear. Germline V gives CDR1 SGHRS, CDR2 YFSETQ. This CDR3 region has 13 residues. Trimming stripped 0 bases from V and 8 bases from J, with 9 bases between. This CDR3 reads CASSLGYSYEQFF. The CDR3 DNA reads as TGCGCCAGCAGCTTGGGTTACAGTTATGAGCAGTTCTTC.

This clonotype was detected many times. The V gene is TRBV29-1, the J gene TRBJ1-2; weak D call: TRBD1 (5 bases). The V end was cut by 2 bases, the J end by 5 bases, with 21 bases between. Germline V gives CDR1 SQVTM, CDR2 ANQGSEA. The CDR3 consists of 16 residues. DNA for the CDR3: TGCAGCGTTGAATCCAGGGATTGGAGCAGCCGGTATGGCTACACCTTC. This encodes CSVESRDWSSRYGYTF.

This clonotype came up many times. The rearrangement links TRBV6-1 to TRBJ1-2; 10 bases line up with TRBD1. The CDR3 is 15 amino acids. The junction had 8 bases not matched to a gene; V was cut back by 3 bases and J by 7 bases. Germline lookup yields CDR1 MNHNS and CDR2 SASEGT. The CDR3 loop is CASSDPRDRGLGYTF. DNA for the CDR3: TGTGCCAGCAGTGATCCCCGGGACAGGGGCCTTGGCTACACCTTC.

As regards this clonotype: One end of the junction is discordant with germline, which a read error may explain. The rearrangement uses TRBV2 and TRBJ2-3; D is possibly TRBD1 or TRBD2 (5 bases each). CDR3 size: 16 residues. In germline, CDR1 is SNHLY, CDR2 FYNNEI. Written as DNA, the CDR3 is TGTGCCAGCAGTGACGGTCGGGCGGCTAGCACAGGTACGCAGTATTTT. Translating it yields CASSDGRAASTGTQYF.

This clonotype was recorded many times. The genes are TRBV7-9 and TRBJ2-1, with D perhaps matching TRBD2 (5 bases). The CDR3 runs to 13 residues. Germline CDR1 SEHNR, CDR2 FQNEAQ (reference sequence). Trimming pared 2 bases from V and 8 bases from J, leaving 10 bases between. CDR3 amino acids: CASSLPGSDEQFF. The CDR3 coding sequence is TGTGCCAGCAGCTTACCGGGAAGCGATGAGCAGTTCTTC.